This note documents a single TCR beta chain sequence. The table came from immunoSEQ multiplex PCR; TCRdb's copy has only in-frame clones and leaves some out. The table has around 250,000 clones, approximately 88% seen once; the top ten hold roughly 1.2%. The entry originates in a study of blood T cell repertoires in COVID-19. For the study at large: The samples span acute and convalescent COVID-19 from the United States, Italy and Spain. PBMCs, B-cell-depleted T cells, or T cells provided the cDNA or gDNA that made up the material.

The CDR3 spans 16 residues. The germline V gene has CDR1 MDHEN and CDR2 SYDVKM. V dropped 3 bases and J dropped 4; count of bases not matched to a gene: 7. In terms of age and location, participants ranged from about 18 to 90 years and lived in around 22 US areas. Assignment of participants to cohorts was predicated upon participant-reported clinical history. The sequence derives from a woman aged 35 to 49 with acute COVID-19. Sample: PBMCs or T cells enriched from blood (not recorded which). The V call is TRBV28, the J call TRBJ2-1, with 9 bases fitting TRBD2. In nucleotides, the CDR3 is TGTGCCAGCAGTTTGCTTTCTAGCGGGAAATACAATGAGCAGTTCTTC. It yields the protein CASSLLSSGKYNEQFF.